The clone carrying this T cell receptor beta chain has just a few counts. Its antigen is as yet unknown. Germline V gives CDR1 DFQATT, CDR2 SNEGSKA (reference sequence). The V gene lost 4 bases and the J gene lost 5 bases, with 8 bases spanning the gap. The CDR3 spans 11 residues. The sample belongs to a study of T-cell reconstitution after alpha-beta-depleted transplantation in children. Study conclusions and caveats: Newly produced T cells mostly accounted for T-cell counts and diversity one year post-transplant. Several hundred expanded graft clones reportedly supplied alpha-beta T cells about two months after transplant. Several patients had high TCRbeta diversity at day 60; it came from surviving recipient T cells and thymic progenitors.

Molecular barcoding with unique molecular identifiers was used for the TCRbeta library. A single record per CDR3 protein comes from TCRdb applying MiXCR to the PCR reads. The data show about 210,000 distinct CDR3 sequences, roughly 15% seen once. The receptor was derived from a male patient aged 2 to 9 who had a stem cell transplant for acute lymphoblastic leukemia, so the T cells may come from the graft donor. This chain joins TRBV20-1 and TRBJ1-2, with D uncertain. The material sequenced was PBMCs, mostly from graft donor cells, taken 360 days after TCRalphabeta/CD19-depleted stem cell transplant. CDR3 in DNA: TGCAGTGCTATCGCACGGTATGGCTACACCTTC. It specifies CSAIARYGYTF.